A single sample is the source of the 25 T cell receptor beta chains below, sequenced in a study of CD8 T cells in Susac syndrome. cDNA came from approximately 0.5 to 1 ug RNA primed by random hexamers. TCRdb analysed the immunoSEQ multiplex PCR reads with MiXCR anew, one entry per CDR3 protein. The sample yields 95,000 to 150,000 distinct CDR3 sequences, approximately 96% seen once. The sequenced sample consisted of CD8+ T cells from PBMCs. The receptors shown here come from a human donor with Susac syndrome.

The genes are TRBV30 and TRBJ1-2; D is uncertain. The CDR3 has 16 residues. CDR1 is GTSNPN and CDR2 is SVGIG in the germline V gene (reference sequence). V was clipped by 8 bases and J by 6 bases, with 28 bases between them. The CDR3 region is CAESGPPQEGLNGYTF. Written as DNA, the CDR3 is TGTGCCGAATCGGGTCCCCCTCAAGAGGGCTTAAATGGCTACACCTTC.

The chain recombines TRBV11-2 with TRBJ2-3; tentative D call: TRBD1 (5 bases). V lost 5 bases and J lost 0, with 15 bases in between. Germline V gives CDR1 SGHAT, CDR2 FQNNGV. CDR3 length equals 16 residues. The CDR3 region has the DNA TGTGCCAGCAGCCGATGGCCCAGGGCCAGCACAGATACGCAGTATTTT. Its protein product is CASSRWPRASTDTQYF.

The chain combines TRBV5-4 with TRBJ2-7; TRBD2 matches 7 bases. Germline V gives CDR1 SGHNT, CDR2 YYREEE (reference sequence). Trimming cost V 0 bases and J 2 bases; bases outside gene matches: 8. The CDR3 has 16 amino acids. CDR3 sequence reads: CASSLESTAGTYEQYF. For the CDR3, the DNA is TGTGCCAGCAGCTTGGAATCGACAGCGGGAACCTACGAGCAGTACTTC.

The rearrangement links TRBV9 to TRBJ2-5; TRBD2 might be the D (5 bases). The CDR3 totals 14 residues. Deletions cut 0 bases from V and 2 bases from J, with 8 bases between. Germline V gene data show CDR1 as SGDLS and CDR2 as YYNGEE. In nucleotides, the CDR3 is TGTGCCAGCAGCGTAGAAGCGGCTCAAGAGACCCAGTACTTC. Translation: CASSVEAAQETQYF.

The rearrangement links TRBV4-1 to TRBJ2-5, with D perhaps TRBD1 (5 bases). CDR1 and CDR2 from the germline V gene are MGHRA and YSYEKL. V dropped 0 bases and J dropped 3 bases, with 11 bases sitting between them. The CDR3 spans 15 residues. CDR3 in amino acids: CASSQDRGSEETQYF. The CDR3 nucleotides read TGCGCCAGCAGCCAAGATAGGGGCAGCGAAGAGACCCAGTACTTC.

This chain uses TRBV12-3 or TRBV12-4 with TRBJ2-7; 11 nucleotides line up with TRBD2. CDR3 length: 15 residues. V was clipped by 3 bases and J by 3 bases; unmatched bases: 4. The CDR3, as DNA: TGTGCCAGCAGTTTCGGGCTAGCGGGGGGCTACGAGCAGTACTTC. It is translated as CASSFGLAGGYEQYF.

This chain joins TRBV7-9 and TRBJ2-7; possible D gene TRBD1, 7 bases. The ends were cut back, 0 bases at V and 6 bases at J, with 15 bases in the middle. CDR1 and CDR2 (germline): SEHNR, FQNEAQ (reference sequence). The CDR3 consists of 15 residues. The CDR3 region has the DNA TGTGCCAGCAGCTTAGCGGAGGGGGCGAGGAGCGAGCAGTACTTC. Protein product: CASSLAEGARSEQYF.

The rearrangement joins TRBV30 to TRBJ2-2; TRBD2 agrees at 9 bases. With V trimmed by 2 bases and J by 6 bases, 7 bases remained unmatched. From germline, CDR1 is GTSNPN and CDR2 SVGIG (reference sequence). The CDR3 totals 15 residues. CDR3 sequence: CAWSYSGRESGELFF. As DNA, the CDR3 is TGTGCCTGGAGTTATAGCGGGAGAGAGTCCGGGGAGCTGTTTTTT.

The sample holds one count of this clonotype. This sequence joins TRBV7-6 and TRBJ2-7, with a tentative D call TRBD1 (6 bases). This CDR3 is built from 13 residues. The germline CDR1 and CDR2 sequences are SGHVS and FNYEAQ. The V and J ends lost 5 bases and 4 bases respectively, with 12 bases between them. CDR3 loop: CASSTGSGYEQYF. The DNA for the CDR3 is TGTGCCAGCAGCACAGGGTCGGGTTACGAGCAGTACTTC.

J is TRBJ1-2 and V is TRBV4-1, with a possible D match to TRBD1 (5 bases). Germline CDR1 MGHRA, CDR2 YSYEKL. The CDR3 consists of 11 residues. Deletions cut 6 bases from V and 6 bases from J, with 8 bases between. Written as DNA, the CDR3 is TGCGCCAGCAGGTTGGGGGATGGCTACACCTTC. Translation: CASRLGDGYTF.

The chain is built from TRBV6-1 and TRBJ1-6; D possibly corresponds to TRBD1 (5 bases). CDR3 length: 18 residues. V shed 6 bases and J shed 5 bases, with 23 bases lying between them. Germline V gene sequence: CDR1 MNHNS, CDR2 SASEGT. The CDR3 region is CASRLPSQGRLDNSPLHF. The DNA for the CDR3 is TGTGCCAGCAGACTGCCCTCCCAGGGCCGCTTGGATAATTCACCCCTCCACTTT.

The chain joins TRBV20-1 to TRBJ1-2; no clear D gene. Per germline, CDR1 DFQATT and CDR2 SNEGSKA (reference sequence). V was pared by 1 base and J by 4 bases, with 7 bases between. There are 12 residues in the CDR3. The DNA of the CDR3 is TGCAGTGCTAGAGGGCAGAGCTATGGCTACACCTTC. It is translated as CSARGQSYGYTF.

The chain uses TRBV7-9 and TRBJ2-5; D may match TRBD1 or TRBD2 (5 bases each). The CDR3 runs to 15 residues. Trimming pared 3 bases from V and 2 bases from J, leaving 13 bases between. Germline values: CDR1 SEHNR, CDR2 FQNEAQ (reference sequence). This CDR3 reads CASSFEGRQQETQYF. The CDR3, as DNA: TGTGCCAGCAGCTTTGAGGGGAGACAGCAAGAGACCCAGTACTTC.

This chain uses TRBV12-3 or TRBV12-4 with TRBJ2-3; 12 bases line up with TRBD2. The junction had 8 bases not matched to a gene; V was cut back by 4 bases and J by 6 bases. The CDR3 is 16 residues long. In nucleotides, the CDR3 is TGTGCCAGCAGTTCCTCGACTAGCGGGAGATCCGATACGCAGTATTTT. This sequence encodes CASSSSTSGRSDTQYF.

This clonotype was recorded a few times. This chain joins TRBV12-3 or TRBV12-4 and TRBJ2-7, with unresolved D. The CDR3 is 11 amino acids. V was clipped by 2 bases and J by 4 bases, with 3 bases between them. The chain's CDR3 is CASSLLYEQYF. The CDR3, as DNA: TGTGCCAGCAGTTTACTTTACGAGCAGTACTTC.

This chain links TRBV4-1 with TRBJ2-1, with 7 bases matching TRBD1. Germline loops: CDR1 MGHRA, CDR2 YSYEKL. V lost 10 bases, J lost 3 bases, and 6 bases stayed unmatched. CDR3 length: 13 amino acids. The CDR3 DNA reads TGCGCCACCTCGGGACAGCTCTACAATGAGCAGTTCTTC. It specifies CATSGQLYNEQFF.

V is TRBV9 and J is TRBJ1-1; 7 nucleotides agree with TRBD1. The CDR3 is made up of 12 amino acids. V shed 4 bases and J 6 bases; nucleotides not matched to a gene: 3. CDR1 is SGDLS, CDR2 YYNGEE, per germline. The CDR3 sequence is CASSRQGAEAFF. The DNA for the CDR3 is TGTGCCAGCAGCCGACAGGGTGCTGAAGCTTTCTTT.

J is TRBJ1-2 and V is TRBV5-1, with D hard to call. CDR1 is SGHRS and CDR2 is YFSETQ in the germline V gene. CDR3 length: 11 residues. Between the trimmed V and J ends, which lost 6 bases and 4 bases, there was a span of 7 bases. The CDR3 spells CASKGPYGYTF. Here the CDR3 DNA reads TGCGCCAGCAAGGGTCCCTATGGCTACACCTTC.

The chain is built from TRBV13 and TRBJ2-7, with D perhaps being TRBD1 or TRBD2 (6 bases each). The CDR3 spans 19 residues. V was clipped by 5 bases and J by 4 bases, with 30 bases between them. The germline gives CDR1 PRHDT, CDR2 FYEKMQ (reference sequence). CDR3 loop: CASSPTSPTLNGGKYEQYF. The CDR3 bases are TGTGCCAGCAGCCCAACGAGCCCAACCCTTAACGGGGGCAAATACGAGCAGTACTTC.

The chain is built from TRBV4-3 and TRBJ2-1; D might be TRBD2 (6 bases). Germline assignment: CDR1 LGHNA and CDR2 YSLEER. Trimming took 4 bases from V and 6 from J, leaving 10 bases between them. The CDR3 spans 13 residues. The CDR3 coding sequence is TGCGCCAGCAGCCCCCCGGGAGCCAATGAGCAGTTCTTC. Translation gives CASSPPGANEQFF.

This sequence joins TRBV27 and TRBJ2-7, with 9 bases that match TRBD1. V lost 5 bases to trimming and J lost 7 bases; unmatched junction nucleotides: 9. The length of the CDR3 is 14 residues. Germline loops: CDR1 MNHEY, CDR2 SMNVEV (reference sequence). CDR3 sequence: CASSGRDRAGEQYF. CDR3 sequence (DNA): TGTGCCAGCAGTGGACGGGACAGGGCGGGTGAGCAGTACTTC.

This sequence joins TRBV27 and TRBJ2-2; tentative D call: TRBD1 (5 bases). The CDR3 has 13 amino acids. Trimming stripped 3 bases from V and 6 bases from J, with 8 bases between. Germline CDR1 is MNHEY and CDR2 is SMNVEV (reference sequence). The DNA of the CDR3 is TGTGCCAGCAGTTTTAGGGGCTCCGGGGAGCTGTTTTTT. As protein: CASSFRGSGELFF.

The genes are TRBV27 and TRBJ2-2; D is possibly TRBD1 (7 bases). Trimming took 7 bases from V and 4 from J, leaving 19 bases between them. The CDR3 covers 16 residues. Germline V lookup: CDR1 MNHEY, CDR2 SMNVEV (reference sequence). For the CDR3, the DNA is TGTGCCAGCACTACAGGAGGGGGCTGGAGCACCGGGGAGCTGTTTTTT. It specifies CASTTGGGWSTGELFF.

The rearrangement joins TRBV14 to TRBJ1-1; TRBD1 might be the D (5 bases). There are 13 residues in the CDR3. Germline lookup yields CDR1 SGHDN and CDR2 FVKESK. Trimming cost V 0 bases and J 3 bases, with 5 bases left between them. The CDR3 sequence: CASSQEGDTEAFF. CDR3 DNA sequence: TGTGCCAGCAGCCAAGAGGGGGACACTGAAGCTTTCTTT.

The rearrangement joins TRBV30 to TRBJ1-1; 7 nucleotides match TRBD1. Trimming cost V 7 bases and J 4 bases; bases outside gene matches: 9. Germline CDR1 and CDR2: GTSNPN and SVGIG (reference sequence). The CDR3 contains 13 residues. Written as DNA, the CDR3 is TGTGCCTCGGTGACAGGGAGGGCCACTGAAGCTTTCTTT. Its translation is CASVTGRATEAFF.